Listed below are T cell receptor beta chains from one sample, sequenced in a study of beta chain features in type 1 diabetes. The data were produced by immunoSEQ multiplex PCR, yet TCRdb's version contains in-frame clones alone and is incomplete. The repertoire holds 150,000 to 200,000 clones, with 9% as singletons. Material for sequencing was central memory CD4+ T cells from blood. Receptors originate from a woman in her 30s with type 1 diabetes. CDR3s include the opening cysteine and the closing phenylalanine or tryptophan. The order of the fields is J gene, clone size, D gene, V gene, CDR3 DNA, CDR3 protein. The D gene is left open where the match is weak. Size values are once, few and many counts, or a class for expanded clones, and some rows have none.

j_call: TRBJ1-2; clone_size: -; d_call: TRBD1; v_call: TRBV27; cdr3_nt: TGTGCCAGCAGCCGCCTGGACAGGGACCCCTATGGCTACACCTTC; cdr3_aa: CASSRLDRDPYGYTF
j_call: TRBJ1-1; clone_size: -; d_call: TRBD1; v_call: TRBV5-1; cdr3_nt: TGCGCCAGCAGCATGGACAGGGCGGGCACTGAAGCTTTCTTT; cdr3_aa: CASSMDRAGTEAFF
j_call: TRBJ2-5; clone_size: medium-sized; d_call: TRBD2; v_call: TRBV29-1; cdr3_nt: TGCAGCGTCCTAGCGGGAGCATTTGAGACCCAGTACTTC; cdr3_aa: CSVLAGAFETQYF
j_call: TRBJ2-5; clone_size: few; d_call: -; v_call: TRBV7-2; cdr3_nt: TGTGCCAGCAGCCCTAGAATAGACCAAGAGACCCAGTACTTC; cdr3_aa: CASSPRIDQETQYF
j_call: TRBJ2-1; clone_size: -; d_call: TRBD2; v_call: TRBV9; cdr3_nt: TGTGCCAGCAGCGTAGGGGCTAGCGGAGGACACAATGAGCAGTTCTTC; cdr3_aa: CASSVGASGGHNEQFF
j_call: TRBJ1-2; clone_size: -; d_call: TRBD1; v_call: TRBV6-5; cdr3_nt: TGTGCCAGCAGTTACCGGGACAGGGGTGGAGGCTACACCTTC; cdr3_aa: CASSYRDRGGGYTF
j_call: TRBJ2-7; clone_size: -; d_call: -; v_call: TRBV9; cdr3_nt: TGTGCCAGCAGCGTAGTTATCAAGACAGACGTAGGGTACGAGCAGTACTTC; cdr3_aa: CASSVVIKTDVGYEQYF
j_call: TRBJ2-7; clone_size: few; d_call: TRBD2; v_call: TRBV29-1; cdr3_nt: TGCAGCGTTGGACCGGGAGGCCCTGGGGACGAGCAGTACTTC; cdr3_aa: CSVGPGGPGDEQYF
j_call: TRBJ1-2; clone_size: -; d_call: -; v_call: TRBV6-6; cdr3_nt: TGTGCCAGCAGTTACCGACTAAAAAATGGCTACACCTTC; cdr3_aa: CASSYRLKNGYTF
j_call: TRBJ1-1; clone_size: few; d_call: -; v_call: TRBV14; cdr3_nt: TGTGCCAGCAGCCAACAGATGAACACTGAAGCTTTCTTT; cdr3_aa: CASSQQMNTEAFF
j_call: TRBJ1-1; clone_size: -; d_call: -; v_call: TRBV29-1; cdr3_nt: TGCAGCGTTAATAACGGAGGGGCTGAAGCTTTCTTT; cdr3_aa: CSVNNGGAEAFF
j_call: TRBJ2-3; clone_size: -; d_call: -; v_call: TRBV14; cdr3_nt: TGTGCCAGCAGCCTCATCGGGGTGCCACAGGGTACGCAGTATTTT; cdr3_aa: CASSLIGVPQGTQYF
j_call: TRBJ2-1; clone_size: few; d_call: TRBD2; v_call: TRBV14; cdr3_nt: TGTGCCAGCAGCCCCATAGGGCTAGCGGGAGGGCCGGACAATGAGCAGTTCTTC; cdr3_aa: CASSPIGLAGGPDNEQFF
j_call: TRBJ2-6; clone_size: -; d_call: TRBD1; v_call: TRBV29-1; cdr3_nt: TGCAGCGTTGGGGTAGGGACAGACTCTGGGGCCAACGTCCTGACTTTC; cdr3_aa: CSVGVGTDSGANVLTF
j_call: TRBJ1-2; clone_size: few; d_call: -; v_call: TRBV20-1; cdr3_nt: TGCAGTGCTAGCCACCGGTATGGCTACACCTTC; cdr3_aa: CSASHRYGYTF
j_call: TRBJ1-4; clone_size: few; d_call: TRBD1; v_call: TRBV25-1; cdr3_nt: TGTGCCAGCAGTGCGACAGGGGGGTTAAATGAAAAACTGTTTTTT; cdr3_aa: CASSATGGLNEKLFF
j_call: TRBJ1-2; clone_size: few; d_call: TRBD1; v_call: TRBV4-1; cdr3_nt: TGCGCCAGCAGCCGGGACAGGCCCATTGGTAATAACTATGGCTACACCTTC; cdr3_aa: CASSRDRPIGNNYGYTF
j_call: TRBJ2-1; clone_size: -; d_call: TRBD2; v_call: TRBV9; cdr3_nt: TGTGCCAGCAGCGTAGAGATAGCGGGCCCCAATGAGCAGTTCTTC; cdr3_aa: CASSVEIAGPNEQFF
j_call: TRBJ2-6; clone_size: -; d_call: -; v_call: TRBV9; cdr3_nt: TGTGCCAGCAGTGCTCCTACAGGGCTGGCTGGGGCCAACGTCCTGACTTTC; cdr3_aa: CASSAPTGLAGANVLTF
j_call: TRBJ2-5; clone_size: few; d_call: TRBD1; v_call: TRBV11-2; cdr3_nt: TGTGCCAGCAGCTTAGGGACAGGGAGAGAGACCCAGTACTTC; cdr3_aa: CASSLGTGRETQYF
j_call: TRBJ2-1; clone_size: few; d_call: TRBD1; v_call: TRBV5-1; cdr3_nt: TGCGCCAGCAGCCCGGACAGGGCGGATGAGCAGTTCTTC; cdr3_aa: CASSPDRADEQFF
j_call: TRBJ2-6; clone_size: -; d_call: -; v_call: TRBV25-1; cdr3_nt: TGTGCCAGCCGAGCTGGGGCCAACGTCCTGACTTTC; cdr3_aa: CASRAGANVLTF
j_call: TRBJ2-3; clone_size: -; d_call: TRBD2; v_call: TRBV5-1; cdr3_nt: TGCGCCAGCAGCCCCGGGAGGGCCCTGTCAGATACGCAGTATTTT; cdr3_aa: CASSPGRALSDTQYF
j_call: TRBJ2-5; clone_size: -; d_call: -; v_call: TRBV5-1; cdr3_nt: TGCGCCAGCAGCTTGGGACAGCAAGAGACCCAGTACTTC; cdr3_aa: CASSLGQQETQYF
j_call: TRBJ2-5; clone_size: -; d_call: TRBD1; v_call: TRBV18; cdr3_nt: TGTGCCAGCTCGCCACAGGGGGACCAAGAGACCCAGTACTTC; cdr3_aa: CASSPQGDQETQYF
j_call: TRBJ2-4; clone_size: -; d_call: TRBD2; v_call: TRBV4-1; cdr3_nt: TGCGCCAGCAGCCAAGAGATCCTAGCGGGAGCTATGGGCAAAAACATTCAGTACTTC; cdr3_aa: CASSQEILAGAMGKNIQYF
j_call: TRBJ1-1; clone_size: few; d_call: -; v_call: TRBV19; cdr3_nt: TGTGCCAGTAGCCCCCCAGCGGCGATGAACACTGAAGCTTTCTTT; cdr3_aa: CASSPPAAMNTEAFF
j_call: TRBJ2-7; clone_size: few; d_call: -; v_call: TRBV28; cdr3_nt: TGTGCCAGCAGTACCCTTTGGGGCCCCAGCTACGAGCAGTACTTC; cdr3_aa: CASSTLWGPSYEQYF
j_call: TRBJ2-1; clone_size: few; d_call: -; v_call: TRBV11-3; cdr3_nt: TGTGCCAGCAGCTTATTGCGGGAGCAGTTCTTC; cdr3_aa: CASSLLREQFF
j_call: TRBJ2-5; clone_size: -; d_call: -; v_call: TRBV10-3; cdr3_nt: TGTGCCATCAGTGAGGCGGGTGGAGAGACCCAGTACTTC; cdr3_aa: CAISEAGGETQYF
j_call: TRBJ2-5; clone_size: many; d_call: TRBD1; v_call: TRBV19; cdr3_nt: TGTGCCAGTAGCCCTCGGACCCTATCTGGGACAGGGGGTAGAGAGACCCAGTACTTC; cdr3_aa: CASSPRTLSGTGGRETQYF
j_call: TRBJ2-7; clone_size: few; d_call: TRBD1; v_call: TRBV6-5; cdr3_nt: TGTGCCAGCGGGACAGCTTCCTACGAGCAGTACTTC; cdr3_aa: CASGTASYEQYF
j_call: TRBJ2-7; clone_size: few; d_call: TRBD2; v_call: TRBV5-1; cdr3_nt: TGCGCCAGCAGTGCCCTAACTAGCGGGAGGGCCGACAGCGAGCAGTACTTC; cdr3_aa: CASSALTSGRADSEQYF
j_call: TRBJ1-1; clone_size: -; d_call: -; v_call: TRBV19; cdr3_nt: TGTGCCAGTAGTGCCGCCCTGGGGAGGAGCACTGAAGCTTTCTTT; cdr3_aa: CASSAALGRSTEAFF
j_call: TRBJ1-1; clone_size: few; d_call: -; v_call: TRBV6-5; cdr3_nt: TGTGCCAGCAGTTACTCGGACTGGAACACTGAAGCTTTCTTT; cdr3_aa: CASSYSDWNTEAFF
j_call: TRBJ2-5; clone_size: few; d_call: -; v_call: TRBV27; cdr3_nt: TGTGCCAGCAGTTTACAACGGGAGACCCAAGAGACCCAGTACTTC; cdr3_aa: CASSLQRETQETQYF
j_call: TRBJ2-3; clone_size: -; d_call: TRBD2; v_call: TRBV14; cdr3_nt: TGTGCCAGCAGCCAAGCCACTAGCGGGAGGGCCTGGCGCACAGATACGCAGTATTTT; cdr3_aa: CASSQATSGRAWRTDTQYF
j_call: TRBJ2-5; clone_size: -; d_call: -; v_call: TRBV5-6; cdr3_nt: TGTGCCAGCAGCTTGGATATCAGTTCAGAGACCCAGTACTTC; cdr3_aa: CASSLDISSETQYF
j_call: TRBJ1-4; clone_size: -; d_call: TRBD1; v_call: TRBV30; cdr3_nt: TGTGCCTGGAGGCCCATCGACAGGGGGCTTGAAAGACTGTTTTTT; cdr3_aa: CAWRPIDRGLERLFF
j_call: TRBJ2-3; clone_size: few; d_call: TRBD2; v_call: TRBV5-1; cdr3_nt: TGCGCCAGCAGCTTGGTATTGGCGGGAGTTAGAGATACGCAGTATTTT; cdr3_aa: CASSLVLAGVRDTQYF
j_call: TRBJ2-2; clone_size: -; d_call: -; v_call: TRBV6-1; cdr3_nt: TGTGCCAGCCGGAAGGGGGACGACCTCGGGGAGCTGTTTTTT; cdr3_aa: CASRKGDDLGELFF
j_call: TRBJ1-1; clone_size: few; d_call: -; v_call: TRBV29-1; cdr3_nt: TGCAGCGCCCTAAACCCGGGGGACCGAGAGGACACTGAAGCTTTCTTT; cdr3_aa: CSALNPGDREDTEAFF
j_call: TRBJ1-1; clone_size: -; d_call: -; v_call: TRBV19; cdr3_nt: TGTGCCAGTAGTATAGTGCCAACAATGAACACTGAAGCTTTCTTT; cdr3_aa: CASSIVPTMNTEAFF
j_call: TRBJ2-7; clone_size: -; d_call: TRBD1; v_call: TRBV7-6; cdr3_nt: TGTGCCAGCAGCCGTTCTTCGGACAGGGATTACGAGCAGTACTTC; cdr3_aa: CASSRSSDRDYEQYF
j_call: TRBJ2-1; clone_size: once; d_call: -; v_call: TRBV7-6; cdr3_nt: TGTGCCAGCAGCTTAGGCTCCCGGGGTAGGCGGGAAGGTGAGCAGTTCTTC; cdr3_aa: CASSLGSRGRREGEQFF
j_call: TRBJ1-5; clone_size: -; d_call: TRBD1; v_call: TRBV7-8; cdr3_nt: TGTGCCAGCAGCTTGGGGACAGGCAATCAGCCCCAGCATTTT; cdr3_aa: CASSLGTGNQPQHF
j_call: TRBJ2-3; clone_size: few; d_call: TRBD2; v_call: TRBV11-2; cdr3_nt: TGTGCCAGCAGCTTATCGAGGGAGGGGTTCGATACGCAGTATTTT; cdr3_aa: CASSLSREGFDTQYF
j_call: TRBJ2-1; clone_size: few; d_call: TRBD2; v_call: TRBV29-1; cdr3_nt: TGCAGCGCCGGGACTAGCGGTTACAATGAGCAGTTCTTC; cdr3_aa: CSAGTSGYNEQFF
j_call: TRBJ1-1; clone_size: many; d_call: -; v_call: TRBV7-9; cdr3_nt: TGTGCCAGCAGCCCTCAGGGAGGGACTGAAGCTTTCTTT; cdr3_aa: CASSPQGGTEAFF
j_call: TRBJ2-1; clone_size: many; d_call: TRBD2; v_call: TRBV4-2; cdr3_nt: TGTGCCAGCAGCCCAGGGACTAGCGAAGATGAGCAGTTCTTC; cdr3_aa: CASSPGTSEDEQFF
j_call: TRBJ2-7; clone_size: -; d_call: TRBD2; v_call: TRBV6-5; cdr3_nt: TGTGCCAGCAGTTACTCTGGACTAGGATACGAGCAGTACTTC; cdr3_aa: CASSYSGLGYEQYF
j_call: TRBJ1-4; clone_size: few; d_call: -; v_call: TRBV20-1; cdr3_nt: TGCAGTGGGGCAGGCGGGGAAAAACTGTTTTTT; cdr3_aa: CSGAGGEKLFF
j_call: TRBJ2-5; clone_size: few; d_call: TRBD1; v_call: TRBV11-2; cdr3_nt: TGTGCCAGCAGCTCCCACAGGGGTGAAGAGACCCAGTACTTC; cdr3_aa: CASSSHRGEETQYF
j_call: TRBJ2-1; clone_size: -; d_call: TRBD2; v_call: TRBV7-3; cdr3_nt: TGTGCCAGCAGCTTAATAGCGGGAGGGCCGCGCGAGCAGTTCTTC; cdr3_aa: CASSLIAGGPREQFF
j_call: TRBJ2-2; clone_size: -; d_call: -; v_call: TRBV28; cdr3_nt: TGTGCCAGCAGTTTCTCTACCGGGGAGCTGTTTTTT; cdr3_aa: CASSFSTGELFF